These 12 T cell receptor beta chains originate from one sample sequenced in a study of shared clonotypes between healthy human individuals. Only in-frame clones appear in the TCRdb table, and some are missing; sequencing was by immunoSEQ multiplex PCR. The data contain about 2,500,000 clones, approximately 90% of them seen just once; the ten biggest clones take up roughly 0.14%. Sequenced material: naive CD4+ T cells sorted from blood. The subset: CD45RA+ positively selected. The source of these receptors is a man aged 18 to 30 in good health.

This chain's CDR3 is CASSLAGGRVDQPQHF. As DNA, the CDR3 is TGTGCCAGCAGCTTAGCTGGGGGCAGGGTAGATCAGCCCCAGCATTTT. This chain connects TRBV7-9 to TRBJ1-5, with a possible D match to TRBD1 (6 bases). Germline-derived CDR1 and CDR2 are SEHNR and FQNEAQ (reference sequence). The CDR3 length is 16 residues. V lost 0 bases and J lost 5, with 14 bases in between.

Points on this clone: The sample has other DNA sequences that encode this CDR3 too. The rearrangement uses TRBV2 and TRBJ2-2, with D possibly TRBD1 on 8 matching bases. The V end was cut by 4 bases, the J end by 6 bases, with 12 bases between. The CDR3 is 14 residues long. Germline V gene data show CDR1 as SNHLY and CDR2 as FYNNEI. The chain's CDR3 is CASSGQGRAGELFF. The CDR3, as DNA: TGTGCCAGCAGTGGACAGGGGAGGGCCGGGGAGCTGTTTTTT.

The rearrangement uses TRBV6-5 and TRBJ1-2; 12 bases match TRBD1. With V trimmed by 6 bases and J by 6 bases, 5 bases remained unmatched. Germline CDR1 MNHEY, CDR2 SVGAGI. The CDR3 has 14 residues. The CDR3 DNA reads TGTGCCAGCAGCCGCGGGACAGGGGGCGATGGCTACACCTTC. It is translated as CASSRGTGGDGYTF.

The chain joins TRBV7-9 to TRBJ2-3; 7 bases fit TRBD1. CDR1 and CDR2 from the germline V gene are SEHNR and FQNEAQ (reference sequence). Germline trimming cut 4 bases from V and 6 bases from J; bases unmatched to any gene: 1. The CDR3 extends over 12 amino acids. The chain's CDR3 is CASSSQGDTQYF. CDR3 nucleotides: TGTGCCAGCAGCTCACAGGGGGATACGCAGTATTTT. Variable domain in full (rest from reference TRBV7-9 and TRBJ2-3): DTGVSQNPRHKITKRGQNVTFRCDPISEHNRLYWYRQTLGQGPEFLTYFQNEAQLEKSRLLSDRFSAERPKGSFSTLEIQRTEQGDSAMYLCASSSQGDTQYFGPGTRLTVL.

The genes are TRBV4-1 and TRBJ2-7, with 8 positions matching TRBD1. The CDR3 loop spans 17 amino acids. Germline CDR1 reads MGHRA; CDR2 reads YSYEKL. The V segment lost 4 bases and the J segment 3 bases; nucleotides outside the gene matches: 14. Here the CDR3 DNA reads TGCGCCAGCAGCCTCACGACCGGACAGGGACATAGCTACGAGCAGTACTTC. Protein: CASSLTTGQGHSYEQYF.

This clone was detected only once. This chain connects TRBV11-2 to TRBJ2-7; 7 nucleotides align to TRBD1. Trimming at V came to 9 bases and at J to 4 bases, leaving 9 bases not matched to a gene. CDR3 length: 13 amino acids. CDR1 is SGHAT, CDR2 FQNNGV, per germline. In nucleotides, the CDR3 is TGTGCCAGTACCTGGGCAGGGGGATACGAGCAGTACTTC. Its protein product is CASTWAGGYEQYF.

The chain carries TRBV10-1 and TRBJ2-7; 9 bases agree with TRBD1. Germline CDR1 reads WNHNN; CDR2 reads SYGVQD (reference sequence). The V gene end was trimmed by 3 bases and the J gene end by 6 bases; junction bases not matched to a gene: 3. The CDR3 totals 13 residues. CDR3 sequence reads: CASSEGTGTEQYF. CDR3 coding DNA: TGCGCCAGCAGTGAAGGGACAGGGACCGAGCAGTACTTC.

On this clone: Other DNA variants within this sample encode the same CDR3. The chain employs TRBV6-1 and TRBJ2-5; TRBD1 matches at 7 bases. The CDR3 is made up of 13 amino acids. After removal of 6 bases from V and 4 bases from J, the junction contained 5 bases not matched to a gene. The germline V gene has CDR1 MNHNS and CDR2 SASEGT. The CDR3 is CASRETGRETQYF. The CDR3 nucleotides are TGTGCCAGCAGAGAGACAGGGAGAGAGACCCAGTACTTC.

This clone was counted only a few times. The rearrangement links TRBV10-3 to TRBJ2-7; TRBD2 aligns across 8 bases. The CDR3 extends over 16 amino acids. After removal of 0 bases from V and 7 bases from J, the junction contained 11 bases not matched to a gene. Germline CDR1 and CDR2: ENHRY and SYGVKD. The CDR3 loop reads CAISESQGQREREQYF. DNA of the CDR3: TGTGCCATCAGTGAGTCCCAAGGGCAGCGGGAGCGGGAGCAGTACTTC.

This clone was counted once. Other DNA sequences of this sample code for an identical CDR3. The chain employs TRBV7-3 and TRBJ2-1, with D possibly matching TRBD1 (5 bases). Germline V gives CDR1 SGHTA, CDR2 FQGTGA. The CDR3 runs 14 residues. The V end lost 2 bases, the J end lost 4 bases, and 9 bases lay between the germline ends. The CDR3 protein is CASSLGPGYNEQFF. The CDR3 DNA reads TGTGCCAGCAGCTTAGGCCCAGGGTACAATGAGCAGTTCTTC.

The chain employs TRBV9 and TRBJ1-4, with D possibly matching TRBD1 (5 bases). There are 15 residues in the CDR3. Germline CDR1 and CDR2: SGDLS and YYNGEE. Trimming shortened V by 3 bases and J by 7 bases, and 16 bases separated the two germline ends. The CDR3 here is CASSARGGDREKLFF. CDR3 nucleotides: TGTGCCAGCAGCGCCCGGGGAGGGGATCGTGAAAAACTGTTTTTT.

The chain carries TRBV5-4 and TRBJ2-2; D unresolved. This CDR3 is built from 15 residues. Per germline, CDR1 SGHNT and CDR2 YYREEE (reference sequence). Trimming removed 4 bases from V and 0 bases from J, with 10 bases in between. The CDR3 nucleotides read TGTGCCAGCAGCGACCCTAGATCGAACACCGGGGAGCTGTTTTTT. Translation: CASSDPRSNTGELFF. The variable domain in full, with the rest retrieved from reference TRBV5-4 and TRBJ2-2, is ETGVTQSPTHLIKTRGQQVTLRCSSQSGHNTVSWYQQALGQGPQFIFQYYREEENGRGNFPPRFSGLQFPNYSSELNVNALELDDSALYLCASSDPRSNTGELFFGEGSRLTVL.